One and the same sample provided the 26 T cell receptor beta chains below, sequenced in a study of cytomegalovirus exposure and HLA in healthy donors. The PCR ran on 60 Vbeta and 13 Jbeta primers. The assay was immunoSEQ multiplex PCR, and TCRdb's table has in-frame clones only and misses some. This table holds 80,000 to 95,000 clones, about 89% found once. The sequencing input was PBMCs. These receptors came from a man younger than 45 in good health and CMV-seropositive.

This sequence joins TRBV19 and TRBJ2-7; 8 nucleotides line up with TRBD1. The length of the CDR3 is 15 residues. V shed 3 bases and J 5 bases; nucleotides not matched to a gene: 9. Per the germline V gene, CDR1 is LNHDA and CDR2 is SQIVND (reference sequence). The DNA for the CDR3 is TGTGCCAGTAGTATCAGGCACGGCAGGGGGCACGAGCAGTACTTC. Its protein product is CASSIRHGRGHEQYF.

The chain carries TRBV23-1 and TRBJ2-3; TRBD1 agrees at 9 bases. TRBV23-1 is an ORF, with its function uncertain. The CDR3 runs to 16 residues. The junction had 8 bases not matched to a gene; V was cut back by 0 bases and J by 7 bases. The CDR3 DNA is TGCGCCAGCAGTCAATCGGGACAGGGTTGTAGGAATACGCAGTATTTT. Residues: CASSQSGQGCRNTQYF.

The chain carries TRBV27 and TRBJ1-6; 12 bases map to TRBD1. The CDR3 runs to 16 residues. J lost 7 bases, V lost 6 bases, and 7 bases had no gene match. CDR1 MNHEY and CDR2 SMNVEV come from the germline V gene (reference sequence). The CDR3 here is CASRTGTGGGNSPLHF. The CDR3 bases are TGTGCCAGCAGAACCGGGACAGGGGGCGGCAATTCACCCCTCCACTTT.

The chain combines TRBV27 with TRBJ2-7; TRBD1 is a possible D gene (5 bases). V shed 2 bases and J shed 0 bases, with 8 bases lying between them. CDR1 and CDR2 (germline): MNHEY, SMNVEV (reference sequence). This CDR3 region has 14 residues. The CDR3 DNA sequence: TGTGCCAGCAGTTTAGGGGCCAGCTCCTACGAGCAGTACTTC. Amino acids: CASSLGASSYEQYF.

The rearrangement links TRBV18 to TRBJ2-3, with D possibly TRBD1 on 5 matching bases. The CDR3 spans 16 residues. The germline CDR1 and CDR2 sequences are KGHSH and LQKENI. V was cut by 3 bases and J by 0 bases, with 13 bases left in between. The CDR3 bases are TGTGCCAGCTCACCCAGGGTAGCTTTCAGCACAGATACGCAGTATTTT. Protein sequence: CASSPRVAFSTDTQYF. Combining the CDR3 with reference TRBV18 and TRBJ2-3 gives the whole variable domain NAGVMQNPRHLVRRRGQEARLRCSPMKGHSHVYWYRQLPEEGLKFMVYLQKENIIDESGMPKERFSAEFPKEGPSILRIQQVVRGDSAAYFCASSPRVAFSTDTQYFGPGTRLTVL.

The CDR3 DNA reads as TGTGCCAGCAGCTTCGGGGCAACAGGGGCGAACACTGAAGCTTTCTTT. Residues: CASSFGATGANTEAFF. The chain employs TRBV5-4 and TRBJ1-1, with 7 bases identical to TRBD1. CDR3 size: 16 residues. CDR1 and CDR2 from the germline V gene are SGHNT and YYREEE (reference sequence). V was pared by 2 bases and J by 1 base, with 8 bases of the junction left unmatched. The variable domain in full, completed from reference TRBV5-4 and TRBJ1-1, reads ETGVTQSPTHLIKTRGQQVTLRCSSQSGHNTVSWYQQALGQGPQFIFQYYREEENGRGNFPPRFSGLQFPNYSSELNVNALELDDSALYLCASSFGATGANTEAFFGQGTRLTVV.

The J gene is TRBJ1-4, the V gene TRBV4-2; TRBD1 matches 7 bases. In germline, CDR1 is LGHNA, CDR2 YNFKEQ. The CDR3 loop spans 16 amino acids. J lost 8 bases, V lost 4 bases, and 13 bases had no gene match. The CDR3 region is CASSRAVGDSGEKLFF. CDR3 coding DNA: TGTGCCAGCAGCCGGGCAGTGGGGGACAGCGGGGAAAAACTGTTTTTT.

The chain uses TRBV7-8 and TRBJ2-5; D is perhaps TRBD1 (5 bases). With 1 base removed from V and 6 bases from J, the gap between germline ends came to 12 bases. Germline assignment: CDR1 SGHVS and CDR2 FQNEAQ. The CDR3 extends over 14 amino acids. The CDR3 here is CASSLVGPKKTQYF. The CDR3 nucleotides are TGTGCCAGCAGCTTAGTGGGGCCAAAGAAGACCCAGTACTTC.

This chain uses TRBV14 with TRBJ1-6; D uncertain. Trimming shortened V by 0 bases and J by 13 bases, and 4 bases separated the two germline ends. The CDR3 is 11 amino acids. CDR1 is SGHDN and CDR2 is FVKESK in the germline V gene. In DNA, the CDR3 is TGTGCCAGCAGCCAAGATCCGCCCCTCCACTTT. Residues: CASSQDPPLHF.

The chain couples TRBV5-1 to TRBJ2-1; 15 bases map to TRBD2. CDR1 is SGHRS and CDR2 is YFSETQ in the germline V gene. The CDR3 has 18 residues. The junction had 7 bases not matched to a gene; V was cut back by 0 bases and J by 6 bases. The CDR3 DNA is TGCGCCAGCAGCTTGGGGGGACTAGCGGGAGGTCTGCCCAATGAGCAGTTCTTC. Protein product: CASSLGGLAGGLPNEQFF.

This chain joins TRBV5-1 and TRBJ1-2, with TRBD1 as a possible D gene (6 bases). This CDR3 comprises 14 residues. The germline gives CDR1 SGHRS, CDR2 YFSETQ. V lost 0 bases and J lost 3, with 9 bases in between. DNA for the CDR3: TGCGCCAGCAGCTTGGGGACAGTCGACTATGGCTACACCTTC. This encodes CASSLGTVDYGYTF.

The V call is TRBV30, the J call TRBJ2-1, with 10 bases that match TRBD2. Germline CDR1 GTSNPN, CDR2 SVGIG (reference sequence). V lost 3 bases, J lost 7 bases, and 9 bases stayed unmatched. The CDR3 consists of 15 residues. The CDR3: CAWSAEGLAENEQFF. CDR3 in DNA: TGTGCCTGGAGCGCCGAAGGACTAGCGGAGAATGAGCAGTTCTTC.

The chain recombines TRBV11-2 with TRBJ2-7; TRBD2 aligns across 8 bases. Looked up from germline, CDR1 is SGHAT and CDR2 is FQNNGV. This CDR3 has 15 amino acids. V dropped 5 bases and J dropped 7; count of bases not matched to a gene: 13. CDR3 sequence reads: CASSPSGLERREQYF. DNA of the CDR3: TGTGCCAGCAGCCCCTCGGGACTAGAGCGACGGGAGCAGTACTTC.

The J gene is TRBJ1-2, the V gene TRBV4-1; 7 bases are shared with TRBD1. V lost 0 bases, J lost 4 bases, and 5 bases stayed unmatched. The germline V gene encodes CDR1 MGHRA and CDR2 YSYEKL. There are 15 residues in the CDR3. The CDR3 loop reads CASSQDQAGGYGYTF. The CDR3, as DNA: TGCGCCAGCAGCCAAGATCAAGCAGGGGGCTATGGCTACACCTTC.

This chain joins TRBV5-1 and TRBJ1-1, with a weak D call TRBD1 (6 bases). The CDR3 length is 14 residues. Trimming pared 3 bases from V and 0 bases from J, leaving 9 bases between. Germline V CDR1 and CDR2: SGHRS, YFSETQ. The CDR3 reads CASSYREMNTEAFF. CDR3 sequence (DNA): TGCGCCAGCAGCTACAGGGAGATGAACACTGAAGCTTTCTTT.

The chain employs TRBV5-1 and TRBJ2-2, with TRBD1 matching over 10 bases. CDR3 length equals 13 residues. Germline V lookup: CDR1 SGHRS, CDR2 YFSETQ. Unmatched junction bases numbered 2, after V lost 8 bases and J lost 4 bases. As DNA, the CDR3 is TGCGCCAGTAGGACAGGGGGCACCGGGGAGCTGTTTTTT. Amino acid sequence: CASRTGGTGELFF.

The rearrangement links TRBV15 to TRBJ2-3; 10 nucleotides line up with TRBD2. The CDR3 contains 16 residues. Germline-derived CDR1 and CDR2 are LNHNV and YYDKDF (reference sequence). J gave up 6 bases and V 3 bases, and 9 bases lay outside the gene matches. For the CDR3, the DNA is TGTGCCACCAGCAGGGGTCCAAGCGGGAGGGTGGATACGCAGTATTTT. Its translation is CATSRGPSGRVDTQYF.

The chain employs TRBV5-1 and TRBJ2-3; D gene ambiguous. Germline lookup yields CDR1 SGHRS and CDR2 YFSETQ. This CDR3 has 12 amino acids. V was shortened by 4 bases and J by 2 bases, with 5 bases between the two germline ends. The CDR3 region is CASSLYTDTQYF. The CDR3 bases are TGCGCCAGCAGCCTCTACACAGATACGCAGTATTTT. The complete variable domain, with remaining parts taken from reference TRBV5-1 and TRBJ2-3, reads KAGVTQTPRYLIKTRGQQVTLSCSPISGHRSVSWYQQTPGQGLQFLFEYFSETQRNKGNFPGRFSGRQFSNSRSEMNVSTLELGDSALYLCASSLYTDTQYFGPGTRLTVL.

The rearrangement joins TRBV29-1 to TRBJ1-2; D ambiguous. Germline assignment: CDR1 SQVTM and CDR2 ANQGSEA. CDR3 size: 15 residues. V was cut by 4 bases and J by 1 base, with 16 bases left in between. The CDR3 is CSVATPGGINYGYTF. CDR3 sequence (DNA): TGCAGCGTTGCGACTCCAGGAGGAATTAACTATGGCTACACCTTC.

The chain recombines TRBV4-1 with TRBJ2-3; 12 bases line up with TRBD2. The germline CDR1 and CDR2 sequences are MGHRA and YSYEKL. The V gene end was trimmed by 5 bases and the J gene end by 3 bases; junction bases not matched to a gene: 3. This CDR3 has 15 amino acids. The CDR3 nucleotides are TGCGCCAGCAGCTGGGGACTAGCGGGTACAGATACGCAGTATTTT. It is translated as CASSWGLAGTDTQYF.

The chain employs TRBV7-8 and TRBJ2-1; D is unresolved. This CDR3 is built from 16 residues. Trimming cost V 2 bases and J 10 bases, with 21 bases left between them. Germline-derived CDR1 and CDR2 are SGHVS and FQNEAQ. CDR3: CASSLPGFEEPPEQFF. The CDR3 DNA sequence: TGTGCCAGCAGCTTACCTGGCTTCGAGGAACCCCCGGAGCAGTTCTTC.

The chain uses TRBV30 and TRBJ2-1, with 8 bases fitting TRBD2. V was pared by 0 bases and J by 3 bases, with 7 bases of the junction left unmatched. The germline CDR1 and CDR2 sequences are GTSNPN and SVGIG (reference sequence). This CDR3 contains 16 residues. As DNA, the CDR3 is TGTGCCTGGAGTGTGGCTAGCGGGTCCTACTACAATGAGCAGTTCTTC. Its translation: CAWSVASGSYYNEQFF.

The chain carries TRBV19 and TRBJ2-7, with 8 nucleotides matching TRBD2. The V gene end was trimmed by 3 bases and the J gene end by 7 bases; junction bases not matched to a gene: 11. Looked up from germline, CDR1 is LNHDA and CDR2 is SQIVND (reference sequence). This CDR3 comprises 15 residues. CDR3 protein: CASSIMSAGGREQYF. CDR3 DNA: TGTGCCAGTAGTATTATGAGTGCGGGAGGCCGAGAGCAGTACTTC.

The DNA for the CDR3 is TGTGCCACCAGCAGAAGTACAGGGGCCGGGGAGCTGTTTTTT. This translates into CATSRSTGAGELFF. J is TRBJ2-2 and V is TRBV15; 7 nucleotides line up with TRBD1. This CDR3 is built from 14 residues. The trim removed 2 bases at V and 6 bases at J, leaving 3 bases unmatched. The germline gives CDR1 LNHNV, CDR2 YYDKDF (reference sequence).

Written as DNA, the CDR3 is TGTGCCAGCAGCTTAGAAGCGGGAGGCCGGGGCCCGTCCTACGAGCAGTACTTC. Protein sequence: CASSLEAGGRGPSYEQYF. This rearrangement joins TRBV11-2 to TRBJ2-7; TRBD2 matches at 9 bases. The V gene end was trimmed by 0 bases and the J gene end by 1 base; junction bases not matched to a gene: 10. Germline V gene lookup returns CDR1 SGHAT and CDR2 FQNNGV. The CDR3 is 18 amino acids.

J is TRBJ2-3 and V is TRBV11-2; D is uncertain. The CDR3 length is 12 residues. Germline assignment: CDR1 SGHAT and CDR2 FQNNGV. V lost 3 bases and J lost 1, with 2 bases in between. The CDR3 sequence is CASSFGTDTQYF. CDR3 coding DNA: TGTGCCAGCAGCTTCGGCACAGATACGCAGTATTTT.